A selection of T cell receptor beta chains follows, all from one sample in a study of blood T cells in healthy people across ages. From the 5' RACE reads, TCRdb called clonotypes with MiXCR, one entry per CDR3 protein. The table records 590,000 or so distinct CDR3 sequences, about 30% of them present only once. The sequenced material came from blood. The receptor source for this set is a woman older than 75 in good health. Both conserved end residues are part of each CDR3. The order of the fields is D gene, clone size, J gene, V gene, CDR3 DNA, CDR3 protein. The D gene is left open where the match is weak. A clone size is listed for some rows: how often the clone was seen (once, few, many), or a class if it is expanded.

NA few TRBJ2-2 TRBV5-1 TGCGCCAGCTGTTCCGGGACATTGAACACCGGGGAGCTGTTTTTT CASCSGTLNTGELFF
NA NA TRBJ1-1 TRBV3-1 TGTGCCAGCAGACGGGGGACAAAGAACACTGAAGCTTTCTTT CASRRGTKNTEAFF
TRBD1 many TRBJ2-2 TRBV6-1 TGTGCCAGCACCCGATTAAGGGACAGGGGAGACACCGGGGAGCTGTTTTTT CASTRLRDRGDTGELFF
NA many TRBJ1-5 TRBV3-1 TGTGCCAGCAGCCAAGGGGCGGCAGGGCCTCAGCCCCAGCATTTT CASSQGAAGPQPQHF
NA many TRBJ2-4 TRBV7-9 TGTGCCAGCAGCTCGGCGGTGGGGCTGACTGGGGCCAAAAACATTCAGTACTTC CASSSAVGLTGAKNIQYF
TRBD1 NA TRBJ2-3 TRBV7-8 TGTGCCAGCAGCTTACGACGACAGGGCTCTTCCACAGATACGCGGTATTTT CASSLRRQGSSTDTRYF
NA few TRBJ1-1 TRBV29-1 TGCAGCGTGGGCACTTCAGAGGGGCAGTTTGCTGAAGCTTTCTTT CSVGTSEGQFAEAFF
NA many TRBJ2-7 TRBV20-1 TGCAGTGCTGGGAGGACAGTCTCCTACGAGCAGTACTTC CSAGRTVSYEQYF
NA many TRBJ1-2 TRBV20-1 TGCAGTGCTCGTGACAGACTCCATGGCTACACCTTC CSARDRLHGYTF
NA many TRBJ2-1 TRBV20-1 TGCAGTGCTAGAACGGCGGGGAGCTCCTACAATGAGCAGTTCTTC CSARTAGSSYNEQFF
TRBD2 many TRBJ2-5 TRBV20-1 TGCAGTGCTATAGGACTAGCGGGGGGCCTCCAAGAGACCCAGTACTTC CSAIGLAGGLQETQYF
TRBD2 few TRBJ2-7 TRBV5-1 TGCGCCAGCAGCTTGGAAGCGGGGCTAGCGGGGGGGCATAGGGGTGAGCAGTACTTC CASSLEAGLAGGHRGEQYF
TRBD2 NA TRBJ2-1 TRBV7-9 TGTGCCAGCAGCTTAACTAGCGGGGGAGTATCGAATGAGCAGTTCTTC CASSLTSGGVSNEQFF
NA many TRBJ1-2 TRBV10-3 TGTGCCATCAGTGAGAGGCAGGGCCATGGGTATGGCTACACCTTC CAISERQGHGYGYTF
NA many TRBJ2-3 TRBV7-6 TGTGCCAGCAGCTTAGTTTCGAGGGCAGATACGCAGTATTTT CASSLVSRADTQYF
NA NA TRBJ1-5 TRBV20-1 TGCAGTGCTAGAGATCGAAGGAGGGTAGGCAATCAGCCCCAGCATTTT CSARDRRRVGNQPQHF
TRBD1 many TRBJ2-5 TRBV12-3/TRBV12-4 TGTGCCAGCAGCCAACCGGGACAGAGAGAGACCCAGTACTTC CASSQPGQRETQYF
NA many TRBJ2-3 TRBV2 TGTGCCAGCAGACGGGACCCCCAGGGGACGCAGTATTTT CASRRDPQGTQYF
TRBD1 many TRBJ2-5 TRBV27 TGTGCCAGCAGTCCAGGGACAGGGGGGGTAGAGACCCAGTACTTC CASSPGTGGVETQYF
NA many TRBJ1-2 TRBV7-2 TGTGCCAGCACCACACGGGAGCGAGGGGGCTACACCTTC CASTTRERGGYTF
NA many TRBJ2-7 TRBV27 TGTGCCAGCAGTTTGTCACAGAGCTCCTACGAGCAGTACTTC CASSLSQSSYEQYF
NA many TRBJ2-7 TRBV20-1 TGCAGTGCTAGCCAAGGAGGACAGAAGTACTTC CSASQGGQKYF
NA NA TRBJ1-2 TRBV15 TGTGCCACCAGCAGGGATGTGGGGGGCTACACCTTC CATSRDVGGYTF
NA NA TRBJ1-2 TRBV4-1 TGCGCCAGCAGCCTACCTGGGCGGGTTAAAGGCTACACCTTC CASSLPGRVKGYTF
NA many TRBJ1-1 TRBV5-1 TGCGCCAGCAGGTTACAGGGTTCGAACACTGAAGCTTTCTTT CASRLQGSNTEAFF
TRBD1 many TRBJ2-1 TRBV4-1 TGCGCCAGCAGCCAAACGACAGGGCAGCGTTACAATGAGCAGTTCTTC CASSQTTGQRYNEQFF
NA many TRBJ2-1 TRBV7-2 TGTGCCAGCAGCTTAATTTGGGGGTCGGGCAATGAGCAGTTCTTC CASSLIWGSGNEQFF
TRBD1 many TRBJ2-7 TRBV11-1 TGTGCCAGCAGCTTAGAAGGCCAGGGGGTCGGAAACGAGCAGTACTTC CASSLEGQGVGNEQYF
TRBD1 many TRBJ1-1 TRBV12-3/TRBV12-4 TGTGCCAGCAGCCGGACAGGGGGGTACACTGAAGCTTTCTTT CASSRTGGYTEAFF
NA many TRBJ1-6 TRBV20-1 TGCAGTGCTACAATAGCGGGACGGATTTATTCACCCCTCCACTTT CSATIAGRIYSPLHF
TRBD1 many TRBJ2-5 TRBV6-6 TGTGCCAGCAGTTACTCGGGACAGGACGTGGAGACCCAGTACTTC CASSYSGQDVETQYF
TRBD2 many TRBJ2-7 TRBV20-1 TGCAGTGCCGAACTAGCGGGAGTCTACGAGCAGTACTTC CSAELAGVYEQYF
TRBD1 NA TRBJ2-7 TRBV5-5 TGTGCCAGCAGCGGGGACAGTGAGTGGGAGCAGTACTTC CASSGDSEWEQYF
NA NA TRBJ1-1 TRBV3-1 TGTGCCGGCAGCCAAGACGGGTTGATGAACACTGAAGCTTTCTTT CAGSQDGLMNTEAFF
TRBD1 NA TRBJ1-5 TRBV11-3 TGTGCCAGCAGCCCGCGGGACAGCGTCAATCAGCCCCAGCATTTT CASSPRDSVNQPQHF
TRBD2 many TRBJ2-3 TRBV9 TGTGCCAGCAGCGAGGGACTAGCGGGGTTCACAGATACGCAGTATTTT CASSEGLAGFTDTQYF
NA many TRBJ2-3 TRBV20-1 TGCAGTGCTTTTCCCCTGAGGCTCCTAGGTGGAGATACGCAGTATTTT CSAFPLRLLGGDTQYF
NA few TRBJ1-5 TRBV19 TGTGCCAGTAGTATAGGGACACTAAAAGGGCCCCAGCATTTT CASSIGTLKGPQHF
NA NA TRBJ1-4 TRBV11-3 TGTGCCAGCAGCTTAGTCCGGGGCGGAAAACTGTTTTTT CASSLVRGGKLFF
NA many TRBJ1-1 TRBV6-5 TGTGCCAGCAGTTACAGGGGAGGAACTGAAGCTTTCTTT CASSYRGGTEAFF
TRBD2 many TRBJ2-5 TRBV5-1 TGCGCCAGCAGCTTACAGCGGGGGCCCCAAGAGACCCAGTACTTC CASSLQRGPQETQYF
NA NA TRBJ2-2 TRBV20-1 TGCAGCCCCAGGGGCCCGGGCGGGGAGCTGTTTTTT CSPRGPGGELFF
NA NA TRBJ2-7 TRBV30 TGTGCCTGGAGGGTTATCGGGACGGGAAATGAGCAGTACTTC CAWRVIGTGNEQYF
NA NA TRBJ1-4 TRBV20-1 TGCAGTGCTAGACGGCCCCCAGGGGCAACTAATGAAAAACTGTTTTTT CSARRPPGATNEKLFF
NA many TRBJ2-3 TRBV7-3 TGTGCCAGCAGCCCTAGGCGAGGGGGGGCCCACGATACGCAGTATTTT CASSPRRGGAHDTQYF
NA NA TRBJ2-7 TRBV20-1 TGCAGTGCTAGAGATGGTGGTAGCCTCTCCTACGAGCAGTACTTC CSARDGGSLSYEQYF
NA many TRBJ2-5 TRBV7-2 TGTGCCAGCAGCTTATCGATCCAGGGGAAGCGAGAGACCCAGTACTTC CASSLSIQGKRETQYF
TRBD1 few TRBJ2-3 TRBV15 TGTGCCACCAGCTCGGGGACAGGGGGGAGGACAGATACGCAGTATTTT CATSSGTGGRTDTQYF
NA NA TRBJ1-1 TRBV6-2/TRBV6-3 TGTGCCAGCAGTTACGGAATTGAGGGAATGTACACTGAAGCTTTCTTT CASSYGIEGMYTEAFF
NA few TRBJ2-7 TRBV7-2 TGTGCCAGCAGCGCGGGCCGGGGGCCCCTCAATGAGCAGTACTTC CASSAGRGPLNEQYF
NA few TRBJ1-2 TRBV30 TGTGCCTGGAGTACCCGACATAGTGGCTACACCTTC CAWSTRHSGYTF
NA few TRBJ1-2 TRBV28 TGTGCCAGCAATAGGGCATCCCAGGGTAACTATGGCTACACCTTC CASNRASQGNYGYTF
TRBD2 NA TRBJ2-7 TRBV20-1 TGCAGTGCTAGAGATTATCTGGGCGGGGGAACCTACGAGCAGTACTTC CSARDYLGGGTYEQYF
NA NA TRBJ2-3 TRBV30 TGTGCCTGGGGGGCAAGGGGTACGCAGTATTTT CAWGARGTQYF
NA NA TRBJ2-1 TRBV20-1 TGCAGTGCTAGAACGAGGAGAGAGCAGTTCTTC CSARTRREQFF
TRBD1 many TRBJ1-5 TRBV5-8 TGTGCCAGCAGTTTGGGACAGGGTGTAGGTCAGCCCCAGCATTTT CASSLGQGVGQPQHF
NA many TRBJ2-3 TRBV20-1 TGCAGTGCTAGAGGGAGAGGGCGAGGGTTCACAGATACGCAGTATTTT CSARGRGRGFTDTQYF
NA few TRBJ1-1 TRBV19 TGTGCCAGTAGTCCGACTCAGGGGCTAGGTGAAGCTTTCTTT CASSPTQGLGEAFF
NA NA TRBJ1-4 TRBV7-2 TGTGCCAGCAGCTGGGGGCCAAATGAAAAACTGTTTTTT CASSWGPNEKLFF
NA once TRBJ1-4 TRBV30 TGTGCCTGGAGGGAGGAAGGGGCAGGGGAAAAACTGTTTTTT CAWREEGAGEKLFF